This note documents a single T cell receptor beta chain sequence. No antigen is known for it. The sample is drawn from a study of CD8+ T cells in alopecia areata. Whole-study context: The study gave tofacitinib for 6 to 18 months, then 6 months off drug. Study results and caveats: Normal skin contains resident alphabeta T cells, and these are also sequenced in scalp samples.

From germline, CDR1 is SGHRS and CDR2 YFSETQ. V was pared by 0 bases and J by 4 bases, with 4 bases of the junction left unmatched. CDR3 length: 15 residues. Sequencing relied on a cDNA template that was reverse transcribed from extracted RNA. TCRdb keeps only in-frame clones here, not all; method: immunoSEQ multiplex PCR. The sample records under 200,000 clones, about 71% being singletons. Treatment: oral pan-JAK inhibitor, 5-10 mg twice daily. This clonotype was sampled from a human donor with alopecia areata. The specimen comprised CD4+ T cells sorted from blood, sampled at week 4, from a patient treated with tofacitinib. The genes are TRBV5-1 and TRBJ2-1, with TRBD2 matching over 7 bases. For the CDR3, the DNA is TGCGCCAGCAGCTTGGCTGGGGGGGAGTACAATGAGCAGTTCTTC. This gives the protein CASSLAGGEYNEQFF.